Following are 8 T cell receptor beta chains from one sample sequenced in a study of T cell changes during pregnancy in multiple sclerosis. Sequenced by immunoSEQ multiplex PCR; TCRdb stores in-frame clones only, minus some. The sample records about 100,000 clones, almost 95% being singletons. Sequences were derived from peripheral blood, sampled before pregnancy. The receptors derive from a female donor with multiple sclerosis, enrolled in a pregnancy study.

Here the CDR3 reads CASSWGTGGPQPQHF. DNA of the CDR3: TGTGCCAGCAGCTGGGGGACAGGGGGACCACAGCCCCAGCATTTT. The chain joins TRBV28 to TRBJ1-5, with TRBD1 identical over 11 bases. Germline assignment: CDR1 MDHEN and CDR2 SYDVKM. This CDR3 spans 15 amino acids. With 6 bases clipped from V and 7 bases from J, the junction kept 8 bases outside the gene matches. The full variable domain, its missing parts supplied by reference TRBV28 and TRBJ1-5, is DVKVTQSSRYLVKRTGEKVFLECVQDMDHENMFWYRQDPGLGLRLIYFSYDVKMKEKGDIPEGYSVSREKKERFSLILESASTNQTSMYLCASSWGTGGPQPQHFGDGTRLSIL.

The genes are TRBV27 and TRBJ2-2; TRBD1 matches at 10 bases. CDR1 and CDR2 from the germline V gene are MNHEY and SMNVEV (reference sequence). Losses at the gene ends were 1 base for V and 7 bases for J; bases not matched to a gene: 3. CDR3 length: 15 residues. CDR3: CASSLLGTGDGELFF. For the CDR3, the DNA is TGTGCCAGCAGTTTATTAGGGACAGGGGACGGGGAGCTGTTTTTT.

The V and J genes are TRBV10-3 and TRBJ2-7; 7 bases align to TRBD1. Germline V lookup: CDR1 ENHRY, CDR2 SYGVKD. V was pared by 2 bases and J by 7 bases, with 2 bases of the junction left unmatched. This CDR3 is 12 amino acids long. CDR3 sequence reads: CAISERGPEQYF. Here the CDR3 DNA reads TGTGCCATCAGTGAGAGGGGGCCTGAGCAGTACTTC.

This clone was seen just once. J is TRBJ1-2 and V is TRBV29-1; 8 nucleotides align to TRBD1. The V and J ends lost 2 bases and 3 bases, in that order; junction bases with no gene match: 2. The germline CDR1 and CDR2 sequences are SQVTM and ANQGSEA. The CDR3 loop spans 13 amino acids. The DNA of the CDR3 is TGCAGCGTTGAACAGGGGGCCGACTATGGCTACACCTTC. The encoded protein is CSVEQGADYGYTF.

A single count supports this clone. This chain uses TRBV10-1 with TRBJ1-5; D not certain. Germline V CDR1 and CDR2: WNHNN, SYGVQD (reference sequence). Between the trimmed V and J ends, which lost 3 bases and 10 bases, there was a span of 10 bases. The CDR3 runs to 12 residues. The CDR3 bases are TGCGCCAGCAGTGATTATGGCCCTCCCCAGCATTTT. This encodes CASSDYGPPQHF.

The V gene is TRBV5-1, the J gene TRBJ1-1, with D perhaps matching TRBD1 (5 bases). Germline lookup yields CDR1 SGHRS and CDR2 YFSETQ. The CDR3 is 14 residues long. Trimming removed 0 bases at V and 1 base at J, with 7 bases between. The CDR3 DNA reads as TGCGCCAGCAGCTTGGACGGGGGGAACACTGAAGCTTTCTTT. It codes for CASSLDGGNTEAFF.

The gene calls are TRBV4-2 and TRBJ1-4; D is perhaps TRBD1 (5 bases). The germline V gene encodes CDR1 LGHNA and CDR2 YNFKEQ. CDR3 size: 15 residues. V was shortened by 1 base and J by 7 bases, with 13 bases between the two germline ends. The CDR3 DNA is TGTGCCAGCAGCCAAGGGCGGCAGGGACTTGAAAAACTGTTTTTT. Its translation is CASSQGRQGLEKLFF.

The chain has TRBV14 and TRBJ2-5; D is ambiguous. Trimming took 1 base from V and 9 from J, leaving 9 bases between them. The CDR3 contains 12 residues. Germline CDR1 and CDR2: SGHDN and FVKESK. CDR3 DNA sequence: TGTGCCAGCAGCCAAGCCCGCCGGGCCCAGTACTTC. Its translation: CASSQARRAQYF. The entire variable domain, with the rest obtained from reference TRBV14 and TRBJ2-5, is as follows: EAGVTQFPSHSVIEKGQTVTLRCDPISGHDNLYWYRRVMGKEIKFLLHFVKESKQDESGMPNNRFLAERTGGTYSTLKVQPAELEDSGVYFCASSQARRAQYFGPGTRLLVL.